This T cell receptor (beta chain) is drawn from a study of OX40 agonist ivuxolimab in advanced cancers. About the research overall: Six ivuxolimab dose levels, 0.01 to 10 mg/kg, were given intravenously every 2 weeks. A history of anti-PD-1, anti-PD-L1 or anti-CTLA-4 therapy was acceptable, and 30% to 45% had some.

Repertoires were generated with immunoSEQ multiplex PCR, while TCRdb's copy carries only in-frame clones and drops some. The sample contains 25,000 to 35,000 clones, 80% to 85% of which appear only once. Prior autoimmune disease or systemic immunosuppression barred patients. The investigators sampled blood at baseline, at cycle 4 day 1, and at cycle 7 day 1. This receptor was taken from an adult with an advanced solid tumor such as melanoma, head and neck, liver or kidney cancer. The specimen comprised CD4+ or CD8+ T cells sorted from blood, sampled in a trial of the OX40 agonist ivuxolimab.

DNA for the CDR3: TGTGCCAGCTGGGAGCTAGGGACTGAAGCTTTCTTT. Protein sequence: CASWELGTEAFF. This rearrangement joins TRBV19 to TRBJ1-1, with D hard to call. Trimming removed 9 bases from V and 5 bases from J, with 13 bases in between. The germline V gene has CDR1 LNHDA and CDR2 SQIVND (reference sequence). The CDR3 runs 12 residues.